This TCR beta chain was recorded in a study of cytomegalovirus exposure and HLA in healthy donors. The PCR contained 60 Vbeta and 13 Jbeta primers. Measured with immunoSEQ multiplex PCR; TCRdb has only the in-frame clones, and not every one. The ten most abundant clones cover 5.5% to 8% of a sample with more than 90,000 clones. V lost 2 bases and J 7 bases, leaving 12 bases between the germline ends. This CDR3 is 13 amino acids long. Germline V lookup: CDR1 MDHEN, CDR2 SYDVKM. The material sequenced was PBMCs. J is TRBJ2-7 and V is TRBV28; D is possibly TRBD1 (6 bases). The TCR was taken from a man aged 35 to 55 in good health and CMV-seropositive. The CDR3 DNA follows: TGTGCCAGCAGTTTAGATGGGACACCTGAGCAGTACTTC. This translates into CASSLDGTPEQYF. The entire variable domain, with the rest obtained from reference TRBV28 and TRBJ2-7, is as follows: DVKVTQSSRYLVKRTGEKVFLECVQDMDHENMFWYRQDPGLGLRLIYFSYDVKMKEKGDIPEGYSVSREKKERFSLILESASTNQTSMYLCASSLDGTPEQYFGPGTRLTVT.